Here is one T cell receptor (beta chain) with its context. Antigen: not known. Assay used: immunoSEQ multiplex PCR; TCRdb lists only in-frame clones, some missing. The sample has fewer than 65,000 clones; around 81% are singletons. Time point: week 5, during vaccination. A 20-mer mutant IDH1 peptide at 300 ug was injected subcutaneously with topical imiquimod. The source of the sample is a study of a mutant IDH1 vaccine in newly diagnosed glioma. Study-wide context: The start of vaccination came 4-6 weeks after radiotherapy alone, or with temozolomide cycles. Treated patients showed a male proportion of roughly 62%, a female proportion of roughly 38%, and a mean age of around 40 years.

CDR3 length equals 12 residues. With 3 bases removed from V and 3 bases from J, the gap between germline ends came to 6 bases. Germline CDR1 SGHAT, CDR2 FQNNGV. The V call is TRBV11-2, the J call TRBJ2-7; possible D gene TRBD1, 5 bases. This receptor was obtained from a young man with glioma. The sequencing used PBMCs, collected from a glioma patient whose treatment included an IDH1 peptide vaccine. As DNA, the CDR3 is TGTGCCAGCAGCTTCGGACACTACGAGCAGTACTTC. Protein: CASSFGHYEQYF.